A single sample is the source of the 12 T cell receptor beta chains below, sequenced in a study of beta chain features in type 1 diabetes (dated by TCRdb to the late 2010s). Broad study findings and their caveats: Type 1 diabetes patients showed a moderate but significant shortening of TCRB CDR3 length in all four CD4+ subsets.

Their antigens are not known. The library was obtained by the immunoSEQ multiplex PCR assay. The High Capacity cDNA Reverse Transcription Kit was used to reverse transcribe all of the isolated RNA, meaning that expressed TCRB transcripts were what got sequenced. Held by TCRdb, this immuneACCESS table contains in-frame sequences only and omits some clones. Under half of the omission traces to an unresolved V gene where checked; the cause of the rest is unknown. In all, the sample holds 400,000 or so clones, and roughly an eighth of those were seen once. The ten largest clones add up to 0.0095% to 0.012% of the sample. The sample taken for sequencing was naive CD4+ T cells from blood. In the paper's terms, the cell subset or site label means: true naive CD4+ T cells. The receptors here all came from a woman between 18 and 29 years old with type 1 diabetes.

The genes are TRBV27 and TRBJ2-2, with 11 bases aligning to TRBD1. Germline-derived CDR1 and CDR2 are MNHEY and SMNVEV (reference sequence). This CDR3 is 15 amino acids long. With 9 bases clipped from V and 5 bases from J, the junction kept 8 bases outside the gene matches. As DNA, the CDR3 is TGTGCCAGTCAATATGGGACAGGGGGAACCGGGGAGCTGTTTTTT. Translation gives CASQYGTGGTGELFF.

The chain combines TRBV19 with TRBJ2-1, with 7 nucleotides matching TRBD2. This CDR3 has 15 residues. V shed 3 bases, J shed 5 bases, and the junction held 7 bases outside the gene matches. Germline loops: CDR1 LNHDA, CDR2 SQIVND (reference sequence). The CDR3 is CASSILASGNNEQFF. The CDR3 DNA sequence: TGTGCCAGTAGTATTTTGGCTAGCGGAAACAATGAGCAGTTCTTC.

This clone was seen a few times. The rearrangement links TRBV2 to TRBJ1-5; possibly TRBD1 for D (6 bases). Between the trimmed V and J ends, which lost 11 bases and 7 bases, there was a span of 15 bases. Germline-derived CDR1 and CDR2 are SNHLY and FYNNEI. CDR3 length: 12 residues. In nucleotides, the CDR3 is TGTGCCGTCAGGGGTGACAAACAGCCCCAGCATTTT. It encodes CAVRGDKQPQHF.

The chain has TRBV10-3 and TRBJ2-5, with 7 bases matching TRBD2. The germline gives CDR1 ENHRY, CDR2 SYGVKD. V gave up 6 bases and J gave up 4 bases; unmatched junction bases: 5. The CDR3 is 13 residues long. In DNA, the CDR3 is TGTGCCATCAGGAGCGGGGCCGGAGAGACCCAGTACTTC. It translates to CAIRSGAGETQYF.

The V gene is TRBV6-6, the J gene TRBJ2-2; D ambiguous. V was trimmed by 6 bases and J by 1 base, leaving 9 bases between them. CDR1 and CDR2 (germline): MNHNY, SVGAGI (reference sequence). The CDR3 has 14 residues. CDR3 protein: CASRSTGNTGELFF. CDR3 in DNA: TGTGCCAGCAGATCGACTGGGAACACCGGGGAGCTGTTTTTT.

This clone was counted between two and nine times. V usage is TRBV9 and J usage is TRBJ2-5; possible D gene TRBD2, 6 bases. V lost 1 base, J lost 5 bases, and 12 bases lay in between. Germline CDR1 and CDR2: SGDLS and YYNGEE. The CDR3 consists of 14 residues. The CDR3 loop is CASSVSRAGETQYF. The CDR3 region has the DNA TGTGCCAGCAGCGTAAGCAGGGCGGGGGAGACCCAGTACTTC.

Note on this clone: Additional DNA sequences in this sample encode the identical CDR3. The chain recombines TRBV25-1 with TRBJ2-7; TRBD1 matches at 7 bases. The CDR3 sequence is 13 residues long. CDR1 is MGHDK, CDR2 SYGVNS, per germline. J lost 5 bases, V lost 5 bases, and 6 bases had no gene match. The CDR3 is CASSIRQGNEQYF. The CDR3 coding sequence is TGTGCCAGCAGTATCAGACAGGGAAACGAGCAGTACTTC.

There are a few counts of this clone. The rearrangement joins TRBV7-9 to TRBJ2-7; D uncertain. Trimming shortened V by 1 base and J by 2 bases, and 6 bases separated the two germline ends. The CDR3 is made up of 13 amino acids. Germline CDR1 and CDR2: SEHNR and FQNEAQ (reference sequence). The CDR3 here is CASSLVPTYEQYF. CDR3 in DNA: TGTGCCAGCAGCTTAGTACCTACCTACGAGCAGTACTTC.

J is TRBJ1-5 and V is TRBV30; D remains unclear. Trimming cost V 3 bases and J 5 bases, with 11 bases left between them. Germline V gene lookup returns CDR1 GTSNPN and CDR2 SVGIG (reference sequence). This CDR3 is built from 13 residues. DNA for the CDR3: TGTGCCTGGAGCGGGTCGAGAGATCAGCCCCAGCATTTT. This encodes CAWSGSRDQPQHF. Full variable domain (outside the CDR3, taken from reference TRBV30 and TRBJ1-5): SQTIHQWPATLVQPVGSPLSLECTVEGTSNPNLYWYRQAAGRGLQLLFYSVGIGQISSEVPQNLSASRPQDRQFILSSKKLLLSDSGFYLCAWSGSRDQPQHFGDGTRLSIL.

This clone was detected only a few times. The CDR3 DNA is TGTGCCAGCAGTTTCAGCGGCTCGAACACCGGGGAGCTGTTTTTT. Translated, it gives CASSFSGSNTGELFF. The J gene is TRBJ2-2, the V gene TRBV27; possibly TRBD2 for D (5 bases). The CDR3 is 15 amino acids. In germline, CDR1 is MNHEY, CDR2 SMNVEV (reference sequence). V lost 3 bases to trimming and J lost 0 bases, with 8 bases between them.

This sequence joins TRBV18 and TRBJ2-7; D unclear. Germline-derived CDR1 and CDR2 are KGHSH and LQKENI. Trimming removed 2 bases from V and 2 bases from J, with 4 bases in between. CDR3 length: 12 residues. The CDR3 sequence is CASSPGTYEQYF. The CDR3 DNA is TGTGCCAGCTCACCAGGCACCTACGAGCAGTACTTC.

The sample holds a few counts of this clone. The V call is TRBV15, the J call TRBJ2-5, with 10 positions matching TRBD2. CDR3 size: 16 residues. Germline lookup yields CDR1 LNHNV and CDR2 YYDKDF (reference sequence). Trimming removed 5 bases from V and 1 base from J; junction bases left unmatched: 7. CDR3 sequence: CATSSRLAGLQETQYF. The CDR3 DNA reads TGTGCCACCAGCTCCCGACTAGCGGGCCTCCAAGAGACCCAGTACTTC.